This TCR beta chain was retrieved from a study of memory CD4+ T cells and cytomegalovirus serostatus (dated by TCRdb to about 2019). Turning to the overall study: The cohort included approximately 35 healthy adults from Belgium, of whom 9 were CMV seropositive and roughly 25 were CMV seronegative. CD4+ memory TCRbeta repertoires of a Belgian cohort with known cytomegalovirus serostatus were sequenced in order to replicate a published TCR-based CMV serostatus classifier.

Beyond this particular receptor, the publication reports: Among the 160 or so previously reported CMV-associated TCRbeta sequences, roughly 68 showed up in the CD4+ memory repertoires, with each one found in between one and five individuals. The results were read as suggesting that the CMV-associated TCR signature is, for the most part, present in the CD4+ memory repertoire. Unlike the original study, which covered naive and memory CD4+ and CD8+ populations, the Belgian study sequenced only CD4+CD45RO+ memory cells. CMV serostatus prediction reached a median bootstrapped AUC of about 0.94 with the original framework and about 0.91 with a US-trained random forest. The original-framework classifier achieved a median bootstrapped AUC of almost 0.97 with a 95% CI of 0.76-1.00 on the Belgian cohort.

Genomic DNA was extracted from sorted cells with the Quick-DNA Microprep Kit. Amplification of TCRbeta DNA was done with the immunoSEQ hsTCRbeta kit, following the protocol from the manufacturer. TCRbeta libraries were sequenced on an Illumina MiSeq instrument. The source study handled its data this way. Removing out-of-frame sequences left about 2,300,000 distinct TCRbeta sequences, an average of around 67,000 per individual. Each individual was scored using the number of 150 to 200 previously reported CMV-associated TCRbeta sequences that the individual carried and the total number of productive distinct TCRbeta sequences. A beta-binomial model was reimplemented in Python, and scikit-learn random forests with default parameters were trained on US cohort data. On the Belgian cohort, classifier performance was reported as the median AUC, along with percentile confidence intervals, across 10,000 bootstrap iterations. TCRdb mirrors the immuneACCESS table, restricted to in-frame sequences. Some clones are absent from its copies; in checked studies, under half trace to an unresolved V gene, and the reason for the others is unknown. From that table come the V and J calls and clone size; the DNA was used to work out D and trimming. The sample includes some 50,000 clones, with 77% observed a single time. Jointly, the top ten make up approximately 0.6% of the sample.

Remarks on this clone: Its antigen is not yet known. Per-nucleotide qualities are absent, and no much larger clonotype sits a single base away.

A FACSAria II was used to sort memory CD4+ T cells, defined as single viable CD3+CD4+CD8-CD45RO+ cells. CMV serostatus was determined with a Roche Elecsys assay detecting serum IgG against CMV pp150, pp28, p38 and p52. After the samples were thawed, total CD4+ T cells were enriched through positive selection using CD4 magnetic microbeads. The samples came from a separate study whose specific focus was interrogating the CD4+ T cell memory repertoire. Peripheral blood mononuclear cells were isolated and cryopreserved according to standard operating procedures, and serum was kept at -80 degrees C. Staining used CD3-PerCP (BW264/56), CD4-APC (RPA-T4), CD45RO-PE (UCHT1) and CD8-Pacific Orange (3B5) antibodies, with Sytox blue excluding non-viable cells. CDR1 and CDR2, looked up from the germline V gene, are SGHVS and FNYEAQ. The CDR3 spans 13 residues, from the cysteine through the phenylalanine. Just the 39-base CDR3 DNA is kept, in frame starting at base 1. V is shortened by 3 bases, J by 1 base, and the region joining them spans 6 bases.

This chain joins TRBV7-6 to TRBJ1-1; there is no confident call for the D gene. The source material was memory CD4+ T cells from blood. The origin of this receptor is an adult in good health and CMV-seronegative. The nucleotide sequence is TGTGCCAGCAGCTTTACAGCGAACACTGAAGCTTTCTTT. Its coded protein is CASSFTANTEAFF.